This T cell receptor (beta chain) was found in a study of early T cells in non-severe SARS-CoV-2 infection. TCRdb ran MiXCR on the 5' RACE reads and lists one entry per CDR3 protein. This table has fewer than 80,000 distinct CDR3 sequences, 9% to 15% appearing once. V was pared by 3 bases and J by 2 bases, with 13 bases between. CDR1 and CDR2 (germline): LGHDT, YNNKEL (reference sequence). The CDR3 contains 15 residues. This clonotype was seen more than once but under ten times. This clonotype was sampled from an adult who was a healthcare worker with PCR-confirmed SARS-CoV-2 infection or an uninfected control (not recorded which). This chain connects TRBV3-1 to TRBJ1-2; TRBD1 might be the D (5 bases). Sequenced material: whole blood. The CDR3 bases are TGTGCCAGCAGCCACCTGGGACGGATGAACTATGGCTACACCTTC. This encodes CASSHLGRMNYGYTF.